This record covers a single T cell receptor beta chain. Participant-reported clinical history was the basis for cohort assignment. This sample was included in a study of blood T cell repertoires in COVID-19. CDR1 is LGHDT and CDR2 is YNNKEL in the germline V gene (reference sequence). After removal of 0 bases from V and 3 bases from J, the junction contained 13 bases not matched to a gene. This CDR3 has 18 amino acids. This table comes from immunoSEQ multiplex PCR, and its TCRdb copy is limited to in-frame clones, with some not included. This table has approximately 320,000 clones, roughly nine tenths appearing once.

This TCR derives from a man aged 55 to 69 who had recovered from COVID-19. Sequencing was done on a sample of PBMCs or T cells enriched from blood (not recorded which). The J gene is TRBJ2-7, the V gene TRBV3-1 (or the pseudogene TRBV3-2), with TRBD2 matching over 8 bases. The CDR3 sequence: CASSQDGASGFNSYEQYF. CDR3 DNA: TGTGCCAGCAGCCAAGATGGGGCTAGCGGGTTCAATAGCTACGAGCAGTACTTC.